This T cell receptor (beta chain) is from a study of lymphopenia after photon versus proton radiotherapy. The protocol was immunoSEQ multiplex PCR, while the TCRdb copy is restricted to in-frame clones and leaves out a portion. Here the sample spans 8,000 or so clones, around 88% being singletons. The CDR3 has 15 residues. Germline V gene lookup returns CDR1 SGHTA and CDR2 FQGNSA. V dropped 1 base and J dropped 5 bases, with 11 bases sitting between them. The rearrangement links TRBV7-2 to TRBJ2-2; D might be TRBD2 (7 bases). The sample in question was peripheral blood, obtained from a patient treated with photon-based radiotherapy. The sequence was collected from a man older than 75 with cholangiocarcinoma. The CDR3 region has the DNA TGTGCCAGCAGCTTAGGAGGGGGGGGAACCGGGGAGCTGTTTTTT. Translating gives CASSLGGGGTGELFF. The whole variable domain, filled in from reference TRBV7-2 and TRBJ2-2, reads GAGVSQSPSNKVTEKGKDVELRCDPISGHTALYWYRQSLGQGLEFLIYFQGNSAPDKSGLPSDRFSAERTGGSVSTLTIQRTQQEDSAVYLCASSLGGGGTGELFFGEGSRLTVL.